Listed below are T cell receptor beta chains from one sample, sequenced in a study of cytomegalovirus exposure and HLA in healthy donors. This table comes from immunoSEQ multiplex PCR, and its TCRdb copy is limited to in-frame clones, with some not included. The profile shows approximately 110,000 clones, 76% of them singletons. Sequenced: PBMCs. All receptors derive from a man aged 50 to 60 in good health and CMV-seronegative. Both conserved end residues are trimmed from each CDR3.

>TRBJ2-7|TRBV28
ASSQRGPTYEQY
>TRBJ2-3|TRBV5-1
ASSLASGTQY
>TRBJ1-1|TRBV30
AWSDRNTEAF
>TRBJ1-1|TRBV28
ASSLPDTNTEAF
>TRBJ2-1|TRBV2
ASSAGTWNEQF
>TRBJ2-2|TRBV5-1
ASTDASGSTGELF
>TRBJ1-1|TRBV2
ASSPRTGNTEAF
>TRBJ1-5|TRBV19
ASSIGSLLGPQH
>TRBJ2-1|TRBV7-3
ASSTGNEQF
>TRBJ2-3|TRBV9
ASSVESGPSTDTQY
>TRBJ1-1|TRBV6-6
ASSFEQGIGTEAF
>TRBJ2-7|TRBV6-1
ASSEVGGGRDEQY
>TRBJ2-2|TRBV19
ASAPGTGNTGELF
>TRBJ2-3|TRBV5-6
ASSLPGDTQY
>TRBJ1-2|TRBV5-1
ASSVSTGDYGYT
>TRBJ1-1|TRBV6-5
ASSYSDWQPEAF
>TRBJ1-2|TRBV30
AWSVRRGISGYT
>TRBJ2-1|TRBV28
ASFPGGTNEQF
>TRBJ1-4|TRBV4-3
ASSQAKGLGEKLF
>TRBJ2-3|TRBV5-1
ASSTGLAVRQGTQY
>TRBJ2-1|TRBV19
ASTLDKSGLAAYNEQF
>TRBJ1-6|TRBV5-4
ASSFHSKSNSPLH
>TRBJ1-4|TRBV25-1
ASSAQGATNEKLF
>TRBJ1-5|TRBV19
ASSMSRANQPQH
>TRBJ1-5|TRBV9
ASSVDPGTDQPQH
>TRBJ2-2|TRBV7-7
ASSLASGGSTGELF
>TRBJ1-1|TRBV19
ASCPGRTESMNTEAF
>TRBJ1-2|TRBV14
ASSQDGDRGWMYYGYT
>TRBJ2-1|TRBV10-3
AISGGQPHNEQF
>TRBJ2-7|TRBV6-1
ASKRDRGSREQY
>TRBJ1-1|TRBV28
ASIVGGGFLTEAF
>TRBJ2-1|TRBV5-1
ASSSLSGGNNEQF
>TRBJ2-3|TRBV5-1
ASSSLAGEGTDTQY
>TRBJ1-5|TRBV4-1
ASNPNFSGSINQPQH
>TRBJ2-1|TRBV7-2
ASSRELGEQF
>TRBJ1-4|TRBV5-5
ASSFVGQGEKLF
>TRBJ1-2|TRBV5-4
ASSLGGGGDYGYT
>TRBJ1-1|TRBV6-5
ASSPTYPRTEAF
>TRBJ2-3|TRBV7-9
SSSLAELAGSTQY
>TRBJ1-1|TRBV28
ASSPLGTGGKAF
>TRBJ2-1|TRBV5-5
ASSSGTTPYNEQF
>TRBJ2-4|TRBV21-1
ASSPRHRTGQNIQY
>TRBJ2-5|TRBV5-1
ASSFDWGGKTQY
>TRBJ2-1|TRBV6-1
ASTLSGAYNEQF
>TRBJ2-5|TRBV5-4
ASSLLAGGETQY
>TRBJ2-7|TRBV6-1
ASSDRGARNEQY
>TRBJ2-7|TRBV4-1
ASSQVGRGGTYEQY
>TRBJ2-7|TRBV5-1
ASSLARGPGEQY